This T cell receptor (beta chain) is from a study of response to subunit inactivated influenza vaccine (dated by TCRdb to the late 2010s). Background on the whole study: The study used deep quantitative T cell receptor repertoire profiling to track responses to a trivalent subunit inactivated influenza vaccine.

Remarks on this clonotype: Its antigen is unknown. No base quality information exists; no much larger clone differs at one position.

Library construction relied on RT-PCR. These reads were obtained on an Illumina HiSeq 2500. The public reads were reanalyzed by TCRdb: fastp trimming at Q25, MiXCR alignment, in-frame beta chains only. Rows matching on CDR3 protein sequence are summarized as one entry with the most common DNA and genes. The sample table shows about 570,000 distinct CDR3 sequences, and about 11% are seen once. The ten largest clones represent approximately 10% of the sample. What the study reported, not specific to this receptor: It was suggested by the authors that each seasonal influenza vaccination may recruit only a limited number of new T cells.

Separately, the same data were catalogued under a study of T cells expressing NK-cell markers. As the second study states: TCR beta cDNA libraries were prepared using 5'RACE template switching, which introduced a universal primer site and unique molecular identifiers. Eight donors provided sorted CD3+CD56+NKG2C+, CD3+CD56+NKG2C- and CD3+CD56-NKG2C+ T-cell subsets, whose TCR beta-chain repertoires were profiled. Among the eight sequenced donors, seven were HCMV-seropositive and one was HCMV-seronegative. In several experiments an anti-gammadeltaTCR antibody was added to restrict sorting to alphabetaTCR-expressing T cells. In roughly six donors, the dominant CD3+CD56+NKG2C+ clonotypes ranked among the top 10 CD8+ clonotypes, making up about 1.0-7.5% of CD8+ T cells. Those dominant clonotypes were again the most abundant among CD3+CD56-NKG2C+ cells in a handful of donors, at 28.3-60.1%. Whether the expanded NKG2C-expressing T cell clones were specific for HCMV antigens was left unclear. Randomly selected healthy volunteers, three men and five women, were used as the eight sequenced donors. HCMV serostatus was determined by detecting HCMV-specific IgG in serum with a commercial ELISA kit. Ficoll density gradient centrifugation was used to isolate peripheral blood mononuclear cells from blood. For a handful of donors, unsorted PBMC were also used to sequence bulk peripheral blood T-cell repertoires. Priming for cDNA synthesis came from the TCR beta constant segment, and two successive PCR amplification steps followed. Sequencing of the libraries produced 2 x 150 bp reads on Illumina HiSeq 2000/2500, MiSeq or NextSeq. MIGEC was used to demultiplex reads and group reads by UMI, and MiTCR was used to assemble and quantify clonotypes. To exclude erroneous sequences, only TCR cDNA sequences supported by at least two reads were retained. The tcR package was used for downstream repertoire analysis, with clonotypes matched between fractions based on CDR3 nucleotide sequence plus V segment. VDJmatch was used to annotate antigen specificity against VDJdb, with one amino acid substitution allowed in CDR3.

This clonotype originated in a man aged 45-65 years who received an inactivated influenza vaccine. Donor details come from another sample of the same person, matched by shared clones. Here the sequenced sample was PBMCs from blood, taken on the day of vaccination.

Here the CDR3 is given as CASSSGRRVEQFF. In nucleotide form, the sequence is TGTGCCAGCAGTTCAGGCAGGAGGGTTGAGCAGTTCTTC. In this chain, TRBV2 is recombined with TRBJ2-1; matching of 6 bases hints at TRBD2 as the D gene. For CDR1 and CDR2, the germline V gene lists SNHLY and FYNNEI. From the cysteine through the phenylalanine, the CDR3 covers 13 amino acids. Just the 39-base CDR3 DNA is kept, in frame starting at base 1. The junction carries 14 bases between V and J, which are trimmed by 5 bases and 9 bases respectively.